This is a list of T cell receptor beta chains from one sample in a study of OX40 agonist ivuxolimab in advanced cancers. Only in-frame clones appear in the TCRdb table, and some are missing; sequencing was by immunoSEQ multiplex PCR. The sample contains 50,000 or so clones, nearly 80% of which appear only once. The sample was CD4+ or CD8+ T cells sorted from blood, taken in a trial of the OX40 agonist ivuxolimab. Receptor source: an adult with an advanced solid tumor such as melanoma, head and neck, liver or kidney cancer. Both conserved end residues are part of each CDR3. Each record gives: V gene, clone size, J gene, D gene, CDR3 DNA, CDR3 protein. The D gene is left open where the match is weak. Expanded clones are given a class, and other clones once, few, many or no size at all.

>TRBV21-1|-|TRBJ1-4|-
TGTGCCTACCTCCCAAGGGGACATGAAAAACTGTTTTTT
CAYLPRGHEKLFF
>TRBV5-1|once|TRBJ2-1|TRBD2
TGCGCCAGCAGCAGTAGCGGGAGGGCGTTCTACAATGAGCAGTTCTTC
CASSSSGRAFYNEQFF
>TRBV5-6|few|TRBJ2-7|-
TGTGCCAGCAGCTTGGGGTCGGGCTACGAGCAGTACTTC
CASSLGSGYEQYF
>TRBV11-2|-|TRBJ2-1|-
TGTGCCAGCAGCTTAGGAGCTAACGAGCAGTTCTTC
CASSLGANEQFF
>TRBV4-3|few|TRBJ2-1|TRBD2
TGCGCCAGCAGCCAAGATTCGCGGCTAGCGGGAGGAGGTGAGCAGTTCTTC
CASSQDSRLAGGGEQFF
>TRBV6-1|few|TRBJ1-2|-
TGTGCCAGCACCACCGAACCACAGGGTTACTATGGCTACACCTTC
CASTTEPQGYYGYTF
>TRBV19|-|TRBJ1-1|TRBD1
TGTGCCAGTAGCTGGGCAGGGGGTCCTAACACTGAAGCTTTCTTT
CASSWAGGPNTEAFF
>TRBV4-3|-|TRBJ2-7|TRBD2
TGCGCCAGCAGCCAAGATTCGATGGCGGGAGGTGTCTACGAGCAGTACTTC
CASSQDSMAGGVYEQYF
>TRBV15|few|TRBJ2-1|TRBD1
TGTGCCACCAGCAGAGATCGGACAGGGGGGAATGAGCAGTTCTTC
CATSRDRTGGNEQFF
>TRBV7-6|once|TRBJ2-3|-
TGTGCCAGCAGCACCGGGACATTTAGCACAGATACGCAGTATTTT
CASSTGTFSTDTQYF
>TRBV19|-|TRBJ2-1|-
TGTGCCAGTAGTACTGCTCTTTACAATGAGCAGTTCTTC
CASSTALYNEQFF
>TRBV7-9|medium-sized|TRBJ1-1|-
TGTGCCAGCAGCCTAGGGACCGGGAGGACTGAAGCTTTCTTT
CASSLGTGRTEAFF
>TRBV6-5|few|TRBJ2-7|-
TGTGCCAGCAGTTACTCGAGGAAGAGACTCAACTACGAGCAGTACTTC
CASSYSRKRLNYEQYF
>TRBV25-1|-|TRBJ2-3|-
TGTGCCAGCAGGTCACTATCATCAGATACGCAGTATTTT
CASRSLSSDTQYF